A selection of T cell receptor beta chains follows, all from one sample in a study of CD8+CD57+ T cells in acquired aplastic anemia. TCRdb analysed the reads with MiXCR anew, one entry per CDR3 protein. The sample records approximately 98,000 distinct CDR3 sequences, around 68% being singletons. Sequencing used sorted CD4+, CD8+, or CD8+CD57+ T cells (not recorded which) from PBMCs. These receptors all come from a human donor with aplastic anemia. Each CDR3 is given with its conserved first and last residue. D genes are given only for firm matches. Clone size appears in some rows only: once, few, many, or a class for an expanded clone.

V gene,D gene,clone size,J gene,CDR3 length,CDR3 protein,CDR3 DNA
TRBV5-6,NA,NA,TRBJ2-7,16,CASSLTDRLPLYEQYF,TGTGCCAGCAGCTTAACTGACAGGCTGCCCCTGTACGAGCAGTACTTC
TRBV15,NA,NA,TRBJ2-7,16,CATSELRGDGGYEQYF,TGTGCCACCAGCGAACTCAGGGGCGACGGAGGGTACGAGCAGTACTTC
TRBV7-9,NA,NA,TRBJ2-7,12,CVSSPSFGEQYF,TGTGTCAGCAGCCCCTCCTTCGGGGAGCAGTACTTC
TRBV2,NA,once,TRBJ2-7,13,CASSEAEGGEQYF,TGTGCCAGCAGTGAAGCTGAGGGTGGCGAGCAGTACTTC
TRBV2,NA,NA,TRBJ1-1,15,CASSPPWGFDTEAFF,TGTGCCAGCAGTCCCCCCTGGGGTTTTGACACTGAAGCTTTCTTT
TRBV15,NA,NA,TRBJ1-1,15,CATSIWALMNTEAFF,TGTGCCACCAGCATTTGGGCCCTTATGAACACTGAAGCTTTCTTT
TRBV24-1,NA,NA,TRBJ2-5,14,CATSDTGKQETQYF,TGTGCCACCAGTGACACAGGGAAACAAGAGACCCAGTACTTC
TRBV3-1,NA,NA,TRBJ1-2,13,CASSHEGLRGYTF,TGTGCCAGCAGCCATGAGGGACTGCGGGGCTACACCTTC
TRBV7-8,NA,NA,TRBJ2-7,13,CASSSTRSYEQYF,TGTGCCAGCAGCTCCACAAGATCCTACGAGCAGTACTTC
TRBV27,NA,many,TRBJ1-1,13,CASSLMPNTEAFF,TGTGCCAGCAGTCTAATGCCGAACACTGAAGCTTTCTTT
TRBV10-3,NA,NA,TRBJ2-3,14,CASSDSSLRDTQYF,TGTGCCAGCAGTGACAGCTCCCTGCGAGATACGCAGTATTTT
TRBV19,NA,NA,TRBJ2-3,13,CASSWDMEVGQYF,TGTGCCAGTAGTTGGGACATGGAAGTTGGGCAGTATTTT
TRBV20-1,NA,many,TRBJ2-7,16,CSARDSAGHNLYEQYF,TGCAGTGCTAGAGACTCGGCGGGACACAACCTTTACGAGCAGTACTTC
TRBV20-1,NA,NA,TRBJ2-3,15,CSAKGGAQILDTQYF,TGCAGTGCTAAGGGGGGGGCCCAGATATTGGATACGCAGTATTTT
TRBV2,NA,NA,TRBJ2-7,14,CASLRTGVTYEQYF,TGTGCCTCCTTAAGAACAGGCGTTACCTACGAGCAGTACTTC